One T cell receptor beta chain is described in this entry. Antigen specificity is unknown. Here immunoSEQ multiplex PCR was the method, and the copy in TCRdb shows in-frame clones only, minus some. The sample comprises hundreds of thousands of clones, 60% to 75% of which are singletons, and roughly 1.9% rests with the top ten. This sample stems from a study of shared clonotypes between healthy human individuals. Points from the study as a whole: Rarefaction showed sorted-subset sequencing was incomplete despite large depth. Genetic and exposure-history diversity was limited by the few donors. Approximately 5.3% was the fraction of naive CD4 clonotypes found shared across four donors.

Both subsets, CD45RA+ naive and CD45RA-negative memory, were split from the CD4+ cells. The CDR3 extends over 15 amino acids. V lost 2 bases and J lost 1, with 12 bases in between. Per germline, CDR1 SGHRS and CDR2 YFSETQ. The V gene is TRBV5-1, the J gene TRBJ1-1; D is possibly TRBD1 (5 bases). The sequence was obtained from a woman aged 25 to 39 in good health. Sequenced material: memory CD4+ T cells sorted from blood. Indicated subset: CD45RA-negative fraction. The DNA for the CDR3 is TGCGCCAGCAGCTTAGGGGACGGTGGGAACACTGAAGCTTTCTTT. Residues: CASSLGDGGNTEAFF.